The rows below give T cell receptor beta chains drawn from one sample of a study of cytomegalovirus exposure and HLA in healthy donors. Sequenced by immunoSEQ multiplex PCR; TCRdb stores in-frame clones only, minus some. The data hold about 98,000 clones, with around 88% observed a single time. The sequenced sample was PBMCs. The receptors come from a woman aged 30 to 39 in good health and CMV-seronegative. The CDR3 runs from the conserved cysteine through the conserved F or W. A D gene is named only where the DNA matches it firmly. Clone size is given for some rows only: seen once, a few or many times, or a class if the clone is expanded.

D	V	size	J	CDR3	DNA
TRBD1	TRBV28	once	TRBJ1-1	CASSVAQGTFHTEAFF	TGTGCCAGCAGCGTAGCACAGGGGACTTTTCACACTGAAGCTTTCTTT
.	TRBV27	.	TRBJ1-1	CASSLISPGGGDTEAFF	TGTGCCAGCAGCCTAATCTCGCCCGGCGGCGGGGACACTGAAGCTTTCTTT
.	TRBV4-2	.	TRBJ2-7	CASSQVAAVTSYEQYF	TGTGCCAGCAGCCAAGTAGCAGCGGTAACCTCCTACGAGCAGTACTTC
TRBD2	TRBV7-2	.	TRBJ2-7	CASSLGWSSGAYEQYF	TGTGCCAGCAGCTTAGGTTGGTCTAGCGGAGCCTACGAGCAGTACTTC
.	TRBV7-9	.	TRBJ1-2	CASSQGQIYNYGYTF	TGTGCCAGCAGCCAAGGACAGATTTATAACTATGGCTACACCTTC
TRBD1	TRBV2	.	TRBJ2-3	CASSPGGDATDTQYF	TGTGCCAGCAGTCCAGGGGGCGACGCCACAGATACGCAGTATTTT
.	TRBV2	.	TRBJ1-2	CASSRQYNYGYTF	TGTGCCAGCAGTCGACAGTATAACTATGGCTACACCTTC
.	TRBV28	once	TRBJ2-7	CASSSLSYEQYF	TGTGCCAGCAGTTCCTTATCCTACGAGCAGTACTTC
.	TRBV19	.	TRBJ1-5	CASSKEGYNQPQHF	TGTGCCAGTAGTAAGGAGGGGTACAATCAGCCCCAGCATTTT
TRBD1	TRBV27	.	TRBJ2-3	CASTTTGGTDTQYF	TGTGCCAGCACCACGACAGGGGGCACAGATACGCAGTATTTT
.	TRBV27	.	TRBJ1-2	CASSLSNRGYGYTF	TGTGCCAGCAGTTTATCAAATCGGGGTTATGGCTACACCTTC
TRBD2	TRBV7-6	once	TRBJ2-5	CASSRGGRETQYF	TGTGCCAGCAGCCGGGGGGGGCGAGAGACCCAGTACTTC
TRBD1	TRBV19	.	TRBJ2-3	CASSDRATDTQYF	TGTGCCAGTAGCGACAGGGCGACAGATACGCAGTATTTT
.	TRBV18	.	TRBJ2-5	CASSAYNRDETQYF	TGTGCCAGCTCAGCTTATAACAGGGATGAGACCCAGTACTTC
.	TRBV4-3	.	TRBJ2-7	CASSQDNYGGTSYEQYF	TGCGCCAGCAGCCAAGATAATTACGGGGGGACATCCTACGAGCAGTACTTC
.	TRBV4-3	.	TRBJ1-1	CASSQDGDTEAFF	TGCGCCAGCAGCCAAGACGGGGACACTGAAGCTTTCTTT
TRBD1	TRBV2	.	TRBJ1-2	CASSPTGGDYGYTF	TGTGCCAGCAGTCCCACAGGGGGCGACTATGGCTACACCTTC
.	TRBV10-2	.	TRBJ1-1	CASSEVGGRNTEAFF	TGCGCCAGCAGTGAAGTCGGTGGGAGAAACACTGAAGCTTTCTTT
TRBD1	TRBV19	.	TRBJ1-5	CASSIGTGAYQPQHF	TGTGCCAGTAGTATTGGGACAGGAGCTTATCAGCCCCAGCATTTT
.	TRBV15	.	TRBJ1-2	CATSRGPVGYTF	TGTGCCACCAGCAGAGGTCCAGTGGGCTACACCTTC
TRBD1	TRBV5-3	.	TRBJ1-2	CARRSGGDGYTF	TGTGCCAGAAGATCAGGGGGCGATGGCTACACCTTC
TRBD1	TRBV6-1	.	TRBJ2-5	CASSFTGDETQYF	TGTGCCAGCAGTTTTACAGGGGACGAGACCCAGTACTTC
.	TRBV7-9	.	TRBJ2-7	CASSIGPIGSYEQYF	TGTGCCAGCAGTATCGGCCCAATCGGGTCCTACGAGCAGTACTTC
TRBD1	TRBV7-7	.	TRBJ2-7	CASTKQGVRAEQYF	TGTGCCAGCACCAAACAGGGGGTTCGTGCCGAGCAGTACTTC
TRBD1	TRBV9	.	TRBJ1-1	CASSVEDRRASTEAFF	TGTGCCAGCAGCGTAGAGGACAGGAGGGCCTCCACTGAAGCTTTCTTT
.	TRBV2	.	TRBJ1-1	CASSPTGRVTEAFF	TGTGCCAGCAGTCCAACAGGGAGGGTGACTGAAGCTTTCTTT
.	TRBV6-1	.	TRBJ2-5	CASTTGGWTQYF	TGTGCCAGCACGACGGGCGGGTGGACCCAGTACTTC
.	TRBV4-3	once	TRBJ2-7	CASSRGGGTYEQYF	TGCGCCAGCAGCCGAGGGGGGGGAACCTACGAGCAGTACTTC
.	TRBV5-1	.	TRBJ2-3	CASSTVGTDTQYF	TGCGCCAGCTCCACGGTCGGGACAGATACGCAGTATTTT
.	TRBV18	.	TRBJ1-6	CASSPNAVTNSPLHF	TGTGCCAGCTCACCAAATGCAGTTACCAATTCACCCCTCCACTTT
.	TRBV7-2	once	TRBJ1-5	CASSPRGQPQHF	TGTGCCAGCAGCCCCCGGGGTCAGCCCCAGCATTTT
.	TRBV29-1	.	TRBJ1-1	CSGGRNTEAFF	TGCAGCGGTGGGAGGAACACTGAAGCTTTCTTT
.	TRBV7-3	once	TRBJ2-1	CASSLSQGGANEQFF	TGTGCCAGCAGCTTATCCCAAGGAGGTGCCAATGAGCAGTTCTTC
TRBD2	TRBV27	once	TRBJ2-3	CASSLLGGRDTDTQYF	TGTGCCAGCAGTTTATTGGGAGGGCGAGACACAGATACGCAGTATTTT
.	TRBV9	once	TRBJ2-1	CASSVGSGLGYEQFF	TGTGCCAGCAGCGTAGGAAGCGGGCTGGGCTATGAGCAGTTCTTC
.	TRBV9	.	TRBJ2-1	CASSVAVFYNEQFF	TGTGCCAGCAGCGTAGCGGTGTTCTACAATGAGCAGTTCTTC
.	TRBV6-5	.	TRBJ1-2	CASSYGGARGYTF	TGTGCCAGCAGTTATGGGGGGGCGCGGGGCTACACCTTC
.	TRBV28	.	TRBJ1-5	CASSYQDLSNQPQHF	TGTGCCAGCAGTTACCAGGATCTCAGCAATCAGCCCCAGCATTTT
.	TRBV27	.	TRBJ2-5	CASSTPGETQYF	TGTGCCAGCAGTACCCCCGGGGAGACCCAGTACTTC
.	TRBV5-1	.	TRBJ2-1	CASSLLVREHEQFF	TGCGCCAGCAGCTTGTTGGTCCGGGAACATGAGCAGTTCTTC
.	TRBV18	.	TRBJ2-1	CASSPKGAGGTNHNEQFF	TGTGCCAGCTCACCAAAGGGTGCAGGGGGGACGAACCACAATGAGCAGTTCTTC
.	TRBV2	.	TRBJ1-2	CASSEAYSRGRDGYTF	TGTGCCAGCAGTGAAGCCTACTCGAGAGGGCGAGATGGCTACACCTTC
.	TRBV10-2	once	TRBJ1-2	CASSPDTGGFYGYTF	TGCGCCAGCAGTCCCGACACGGGGGGTTTCTATGGCTACACCTTC
.	TRBV6-5	.	TRBJ2-7	CASTPRQPTSYEQYF	TGTGCCAGCACCCCGCGGCAGCCGACTTCCTACGAGCAGTACTTC
TRBD1	TRBV7-9	.	TRBJ1-1	CASSFLPGGAGVTEAFF	TGTGCCAGCAGCTTTCTCCCAGGGGGCGCCGGGGTCACTGAAGCTTTCTTT
.	TRBV27	.	TRBJ1-2	CASSPGDGSYGYTF	TGTGCCAGCAGTCCGGGGGACGGATCATATGGCTACACCTTC
.	TRBV7-3	.	TRBJ2-7	CASLASPSSYEQYF	TGTGCCAGCTTAGCCTCACCGTCCTCCTACGAGCAGTACTTC
.	TRBV12-5	.	TRBJ1-2	CASGTSGHGYTF	TGTGCTAGTGGTACCTCTGGCCATGGCTACACCTTC
.	TRBV12-5	.	TRBJ2-7	CASGLVLGEQYF	TGTGCTAGTGGTTTGGTACTTGGCGAGCAGTACTTC
TRBD1	TRBV19	.	TRBJ1-2	CASSTRQGAFGYTF	TGTGCCAGTAGTACTCGACAGGGGGCATTTGGCTACACCTTC
TRBD1	TRBV4-1	.	TRBJ2-7	CASSQVIGTGAFSSYEQYF	TGCGCCAGCAGCCAAGTCATCGGGACAGGGGCCTTTAGCTCCTACGAGCAGTACTTC
.	TRBV2	.	TRBJ1-2	CASTQWGRAYGYTF	TGTGCCAGCACGCAGTGGGGGAGGGCCTATGGCTACACCTTC
.	TRBV7-3	.	TRBJ1-2	CASSFGGGRRRGYTF	TGTGCCAGCAGCTTTGGCGGGGGGCGTCGAAGGGGCTACACCTTC